This TCR beta chain emerged from a study of T-cell reconstitution after alpha-beta-depleted transplantation in children. Study-wide points: When one year had passed after transplant, most T-cell counts and diversity came from newly produced T cells. It was reported that alpha-beta T cells came from several hundred expanded graft clones (about two months after transplant).

TCRbeta library preparation incorporated unique molecular identifiers. One entry per CDR3 protein, called by TCRdb with MiXCR from the PCR reads. The repertoire holds approximately 500,000 distinct CDR3 sequences, with over 25% as singletons. Concerning this clonotype: Its specificity is unknown.

Trimming removed 3 bases from V and 0 bases from J; junction bases left unmatched: 5. Germline V gene sequence: CDR1 SGHDT, CDR2 YYEEEE. CDR3 length equals 17 residues. V usage is TRBV5-6 and J usage is TRBJ2-3; 12 positions match TRBD2. The receptor was isolated from a boy in the first two years of life with Wiskott-Aldrich syndrome, due to receive a stem cell transplant. Specimen: PBMCs, collected before TCRalphabeta/CD19-depleted stem cell transplant. CDR3 nucleotides: TGTGCCAGCAGCTGGCGGGGGACTAGCGGGAGCACAGATACGCAGTATTTT. Amino acids: CASSWRGTSGSTDTQYF.